The rows below give T cell receptor beta chains drawn from one sample of a study of identifying expanded T cells in peripheral blood. Generated by immunoSEQ multiplex PCR, the TCRdb table keeps only in-frame clones and is missing some. The sample includes just under 65,000 clones, around 87% of them seen just once. Sequencing was done on a sample of blood. The source is a person aged 18-70 years in good health. Each CDR3 is given with its conserved first and last residue. The D gene is left open where the match is weak. The listing skips clone size in some rows; elsewhere it reads once, few, many or a size class.

NA	NA	TRBV5-5	TRBJ2-7	TGTGCCAGCAGCTTGGCGGTAACCAACTACGAGCAGTACTTC	CASSLAVTNYEQYF
NA	NA	TRBV2	TRBJ2-7	TGTGCCAGCAAAACGCGGGGCTACGAGCAGTACTTC	CASKTRGYEQYF
NA	TRBD1	TRBV4-2	TRBJ1-1	TGTGCCAGCAGCCCAAGTCGGGACAGGGAAGCTTTCTTT	CASSPSRDREAFF
NA	NA	TRBV27	TRBJ2-5	TGTGCCAGCTCCCGGACAAGCACCCAAGAGACCCAGTACTTC	CASSRTSTQETQYF
NA	NA	TRBV6-5	TRBJ1-1	TGTGCCAGCAGTTACTCAGAGAACACTGAAGCTTTCTTT	CASSYSENTEAFF
NA	TRBD1	TRBV2	TRBJ2-7	TGTGCCAGCATGGGACAGCAAATCTCCTACGAGCAGTACTTC	CASMGQQISYEQYF
few	NA	TRBV7-9	TRBJ1-6	TGTGCCAGCAGCTTAGGGGCTCCCAGAAATTCACCCCTCCACTTT	CASSLGAPRNSPLHF
NA	NA	TRBV4-1	TRBJ2-1	TGCGCCAGCAGCCAAGATCCAGTGGATAGTAACAATGAGCAGTTCTTC	CASSQDPVDSNNEQFF
NA	NA	TRBV4-1	TRBJ1-1	TGCGCCAGCAGGACCCTAGGGAACACTGAAGCTTTCTTT	CASRTLGNTEAFF
NA	NA	TRBV6-1	TRBJ2-5	TGTGCCAGCAGTGGTAGCGCCTCCGGGGAGACCCAGTACTTC	CASSGSASGETQYF
NA	TRBD2	TRBV18	TRBJ2-2	TGTGCCAGCTCACCTCCACCTTTGCGGGAGTCGAACACCGGGGAGCTGTTTTTT	CASSPPPLRESNTGELFF
once	NA	TRBV18	TRBJ2-7	TGTGCCAGCTCTCCAACGGGGAGTAATGGCGAGCAGTACTTC	CASSPTGSNGEQYF
NA	TRBD1	TRBV5-1	TRBJ1-1	TGCGCCAGCAGCCTCTCAGCCTACAAAACAGGGGGCGCACACACTGAAGCTTTCTTT	CASSLSAYKTGGAHTEAFF
NA	NA	TRBV7-9	TRBJ1-1	TGTGCCAGCAGCTTAGGAACTGAAGCTTTCTTT	CASSLGTEAFF
NA	TRBD1	TRBV27	TRBJ2-5	TGTGCCAGCAGTTTATCCCCAGGGGGAGAGACCCAGTACTTC	CASSLSPGGETQYF
NA	NA	TRBV5-6	TRBJ2-5	TGTGCCAGCAGCTTTCTCGGGGAAAAAGAGACCCAGTACTTC	CASSFLGEKETQYF
NA	NA	TRBV15	TRBJ1-4	TGTGCCACCAGCAGGGGAGGTGAGACTAATGAAAAACTGTTTTTT	CATSRGGETNEKLFF
NA	NA	TRBV6-1	TRBJ1-2	TGTGCCAGCAGGGGGGAAGGGGATGGCTACACCTTC	CASRGEGDGYTF
NA	NA	TRBV5-1	TRBJ1-6	TGCGCCAGCAGCTTGGTCAGAAAGGACGGGGGATATAATTCACCCCTCCACTTT	CASSLVRKDGGYNSPLHF
NA	NA	TRBV6-5	TRBJ1-5	TGTGCCAGCAGTTACGGCCGCAATCAGCCCCAGCATTTT	CASSYGRNQPQHF
NA	NA	TRBV5-4	TRBJ1-3	TGTGCCAGCAGCTTGAGGTCCGACGGAAACACCATATATTTT	CASSLRSDGNTIYF
NA	NA	TRBV30	TRBJ2-5	TGTGCCTGGTCACGTTACGTGGGCTTCCAAGAGACCCAGTACTTC	CAWSRYVGFQETQYF
once	NA	TRBV19	TRBJ2-7	TGTGCCAGTAGTCCAAAGCCCGGAGGAACGAGCTCCTACGAGCAGTACTTC	CASSPKPGGTSSYEQYF
NA	NA	TRBV25-1	TRBJ1-4	TGTGCCAGCAGCGAAGTCGGGAACGAAAAACTGTTTTTT	CASSEVGNEKLFF
NA	NA	TRBV4-1	TRBJ1-5	TGCGCCAGCAGCCAAGGGGTAAAAGGGCAGCGGGATCAGCCCCAGCATTTT	CASSQGVKGQRDQPQHF
NA	NA	TRBV9	TRBJ2-3	TGTGCCAGCAGCGCCAGGGGTGGCACAGATACGCAGTATTTT	CASSARGGTDTQYF
NA	NA	TRBV28	TRBJ1-1	TGTGCCAGCGTCACAGGGTTTCGGACTGAAGCTTTCTTT	CASVTGFRTEAFF